The T cell receptor beta chain under discussion was sequenced for a study of CD8+ T cells in alopecia areata (dated by TCRdb to the late 2010s). With respect to the entire study: The treated patients, all with moderate-to-severe alopecia areata, were enrolled in an open-label pilot trial of oral tofacitinib given at 5 to 10 mg twice daily. Tofacitinib was administered for 6 to 18 months, and 6 months of follow-up off drug were then conducted to assess delayed response and recurrence. The SALT score, which quantifies the percentage of affected scalp surface area, was used to measure disease severity in treated patients. High-throughput TCRbeta sequencing was used to examine T cell clonal expansion in alopecia areata in both the C3H/HeJ mouse model and human patients. On the human side, TCRbeta sequencing was run on scalp tissue and on sorted CD4+ and CD8+ peripheral blood T cells from healthy controls and from alopecia areata patients with either patchy or totalis/universalis disease. Biopsies were taken from tofacitinib-treated patients at baseline and again at 4 and 24 weeks into treatment, and several of those patients also had a later scalp biopsy. Clonality in the scalp was compared among normal scalp (n=4), patchy alopecia areata scalp (n=8), and alopecia totalis/universalis scalp (n=8). The RNA source kit depended on sample type: the PAXgene miRNA kit for fixed scalp, the miRNeasy kit for PBMCs, and the RNeasy kit for mouse skin. TCRbeta CDR3 regions were amplified by immunoSEQ multiplex PCR with 35 Vbeta forward and 13 Jbeta reverse primers.

The sample's treatment or condition label, in plain terms: oral pan-JAK inhibitor, 5-10 mg twice daily. Peripheral blood and lesional scalp punch biopsies were obtained from patients with alopecia areata. After PBMCs were isolated by density centrifugation and stained for CD3, CD4 and CD8, a FACSAria was used to sort CD4+ and CD8+ T cells. Clipping removes 0 bases from V and 4 bases from J, with 0 as the unmatched junction base count. The CDR3 has 15 amino acids, counting the end cysteine and phenylalanine. Kept here is only the CDR3 DNA, which spans 45 bases and is read in frame from base 1. The germline V gene gives CDR1 as KGHSY and CDR2 as FQNENV. General findings and caveats noted by the study authors: Shared TCR sequences between patients were less evident than in mice, which may be partly attributable to HLA diversity in the patient population. Resident alphabeta T cells in normal human skin are also sequenced, complicating scalp TCR repertoire analysis, unlike mouse skin dominated by gammadelta T cells. Scalp clonality and the number of expanded CD8+ clones among the top 100 scalp clones were significantly decreased by tofacitinib. The treated cohort was small, with a single nonresponder, so links between baseline CD8+ expansion and response need larger studies. During tofacitinib treatment, many expanded lesional clones stuck around in both scalp and blood, and this persistence may partly explain why relapse happens after treatment is stopped. Compared with normal scalp, lesional scalp had higher clonality and more expanded CD8+ clones, particularly in alopecia totalis/universalis, a pattern that suggests antigenic drive.

As concerns this clone: The specificity of this receptor is unknown. No per-base quality is available; no much larger clone lies one base away.

The library was generated by the immunoSEQ multiplex PCR assay. RNA was extracted from all samples and reverse transcribed into cDNA, which served as template for TCR sequencing. First-strand cDNA was synthesized using SuperScript III with a 2:1 mix of oligo-dT and random hexamers. A synthetic immune receptor repertoire was used to gauge amplification bias, and whatever bias remained was removed computationally. As for the authors' bioinformatics: Raw reads were preprocessed to remove errors, and CDR3 was defined by IMGT conventions from the conserved cysteine to phenylalanine. Clonality was calculated as 1 minus Shannon entropy normalized by log2 of the number of productive unique TCRs. Scalp TCRbeta sequences were cross-referenced with sorted blood CD4 and CD8 repertoires so that the CD4 or CD8 identity of scalp clones could be inferred. Here the immuneACCESS table is served through TCRdb, limited to in-frame sequences with V and J called. Missing clones are a known gap in these copies; in checked studies unresolved V genes cover under half, and the rest lacks a known reason. V, J and clone size were drawn from that table, and D and trimming were deduced from the DNA. This sample is represented by hundreds of thousands of clones; approximately 60% of them were singletons. About 0.93% of the sample is in the top ten clones.

This sample comprised CD4+ T cells sorted from blood, obtained at roughly week 53, from a patient treated with tofacitinib. This clonotype originated in a human donor with alopecia areata. Recombination linked TRBV16 to TRBJ1-5; 10 of the junction bases match TRBD1. The DNA sequence follows: TGTGCCAGCAGCCAATCGGGACAGGGGAATCAGCCCCAGCATTTT. Its amino acids are CASSQSGQGNQPQHF.